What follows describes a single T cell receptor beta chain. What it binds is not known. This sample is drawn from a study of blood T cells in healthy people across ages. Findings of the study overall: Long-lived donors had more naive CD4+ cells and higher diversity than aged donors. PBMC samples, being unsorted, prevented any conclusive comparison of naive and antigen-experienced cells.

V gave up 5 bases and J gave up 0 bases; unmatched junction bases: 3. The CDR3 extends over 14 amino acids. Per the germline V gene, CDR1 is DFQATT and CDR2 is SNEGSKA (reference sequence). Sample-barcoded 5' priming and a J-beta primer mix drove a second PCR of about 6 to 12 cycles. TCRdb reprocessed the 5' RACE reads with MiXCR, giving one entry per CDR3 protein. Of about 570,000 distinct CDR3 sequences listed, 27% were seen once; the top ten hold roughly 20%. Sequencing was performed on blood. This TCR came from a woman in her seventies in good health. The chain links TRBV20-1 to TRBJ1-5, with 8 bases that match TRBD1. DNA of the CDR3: TGCAGTGCTGGGACAGGTCTTAGCAATCAGCCCCAGCATTTT. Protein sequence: CSAGTGLSNQPQHF.